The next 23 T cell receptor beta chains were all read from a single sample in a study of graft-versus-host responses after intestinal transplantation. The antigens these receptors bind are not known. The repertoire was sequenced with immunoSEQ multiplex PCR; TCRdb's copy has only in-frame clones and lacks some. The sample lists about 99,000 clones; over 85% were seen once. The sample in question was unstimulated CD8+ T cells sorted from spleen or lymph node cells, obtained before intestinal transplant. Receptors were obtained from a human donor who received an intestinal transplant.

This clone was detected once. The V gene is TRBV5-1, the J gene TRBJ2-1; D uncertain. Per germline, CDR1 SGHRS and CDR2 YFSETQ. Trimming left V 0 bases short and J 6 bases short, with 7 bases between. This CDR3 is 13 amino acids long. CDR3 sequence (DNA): TGCGCCAGCAGCTTGGAATGGTCCAATGAGCAGTTCTTC. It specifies CASSLEWSNEQFF.

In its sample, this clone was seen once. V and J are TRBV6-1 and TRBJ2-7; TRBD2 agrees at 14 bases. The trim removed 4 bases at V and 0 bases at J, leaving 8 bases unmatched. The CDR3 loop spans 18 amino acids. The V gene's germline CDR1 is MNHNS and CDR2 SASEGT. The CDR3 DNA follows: TGTGCCAGCAGTGCCCCGGGACTAGCGGGGGCCCTCTCCTACGAGCAGTACTTC. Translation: CASSAPGLAGALSYEQYF.

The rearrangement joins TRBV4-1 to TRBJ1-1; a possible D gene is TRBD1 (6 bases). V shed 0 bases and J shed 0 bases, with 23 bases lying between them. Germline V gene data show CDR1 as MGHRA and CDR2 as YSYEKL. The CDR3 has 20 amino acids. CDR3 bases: TGCGCCAGCAGCCAAGATCCGAAACGGACAGAGAGTTATATGAACACTGAAGCTTTCTTT. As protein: CASSQDPKRTESYMNTEAFF.

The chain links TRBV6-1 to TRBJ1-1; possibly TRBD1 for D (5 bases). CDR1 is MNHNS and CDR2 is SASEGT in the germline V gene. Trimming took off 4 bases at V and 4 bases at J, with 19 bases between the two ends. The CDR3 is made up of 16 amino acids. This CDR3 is CASSGVNGEGRTEAFF. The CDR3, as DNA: TGTGCCAGCAGTGGCGTCAATGGGGAGGGGCGCACTGAAGCTTTCTTT.

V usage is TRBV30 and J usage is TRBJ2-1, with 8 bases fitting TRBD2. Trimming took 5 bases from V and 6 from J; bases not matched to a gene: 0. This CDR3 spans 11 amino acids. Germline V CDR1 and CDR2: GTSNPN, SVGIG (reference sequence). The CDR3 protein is CAWAGGNEQFF. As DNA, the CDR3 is TGTGCCTGGGCGGGGGGCAATGAGCAGTTCTTC.

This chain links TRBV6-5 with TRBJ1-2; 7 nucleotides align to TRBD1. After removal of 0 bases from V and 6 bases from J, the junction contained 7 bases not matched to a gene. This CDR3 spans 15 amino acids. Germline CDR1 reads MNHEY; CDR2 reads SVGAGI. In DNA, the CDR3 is TGTGCCAGCAGTTACTCAGGGGGCGAATTAAATGGCTACACCTTC. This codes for CASSYSGGELNGYTF.

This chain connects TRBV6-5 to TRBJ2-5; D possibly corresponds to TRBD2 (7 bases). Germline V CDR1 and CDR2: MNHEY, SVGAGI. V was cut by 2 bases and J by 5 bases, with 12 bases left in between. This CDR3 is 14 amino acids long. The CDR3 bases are TGTGCCAGCAGTTACGGGGGGGGCCGGGAGACCCAGTACTTC. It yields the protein CASSYGGGRETQYF.

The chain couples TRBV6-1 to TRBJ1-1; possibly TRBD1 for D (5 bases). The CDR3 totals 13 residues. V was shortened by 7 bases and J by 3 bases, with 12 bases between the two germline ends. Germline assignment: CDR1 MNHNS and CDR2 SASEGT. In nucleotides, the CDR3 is TGTGCCAGCAACATAGGGGTATACACTGAAGCTTTCTTT. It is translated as CASNIGVYTEAFF.

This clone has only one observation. The CDR3 nucleotides are TGTGCCAGCAGTTTATCCCCGATCGCCACAGGGGTTTGGAACACTGAAGCTTTCTTT. It is translated as CASSLSPIATGVWNTEAFF. The genes are TRBV27 and TRBJ1-1, with TRBD1 matching over 7 bases. The CDR3 extends over 19 amino acids. V shed 0 bases, J shed 1 base, and the junction held 14 bases outside the gene matches. CDR1 and CDR2 from the germline V gene are MNHEY and SMNVEV (reference sequence).

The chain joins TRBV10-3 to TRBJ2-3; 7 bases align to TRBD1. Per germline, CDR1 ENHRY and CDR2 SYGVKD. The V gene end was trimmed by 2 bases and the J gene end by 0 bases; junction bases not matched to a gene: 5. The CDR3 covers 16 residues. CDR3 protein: CAISEDRDLSTDTQYF. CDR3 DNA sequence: TGTGCCATCAGTGAGGACAGGGACCTTAGCACAGATACGCAGTATTTT.

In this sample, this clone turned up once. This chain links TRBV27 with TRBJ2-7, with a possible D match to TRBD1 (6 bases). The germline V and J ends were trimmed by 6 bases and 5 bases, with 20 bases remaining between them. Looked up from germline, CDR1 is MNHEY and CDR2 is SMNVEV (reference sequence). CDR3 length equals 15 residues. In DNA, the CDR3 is TGTGCCAGCAGCCTGTCAGGGGCGCCGGGGAACGAGCAGTACTTC. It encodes CASSLSGAPGNEQYF.

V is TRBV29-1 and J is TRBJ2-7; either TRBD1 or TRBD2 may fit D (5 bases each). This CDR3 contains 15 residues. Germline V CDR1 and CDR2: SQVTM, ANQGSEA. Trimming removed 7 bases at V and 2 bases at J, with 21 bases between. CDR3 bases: TGCAGCGCCCGCCTCAGAGGGGCGTCAACCTACGAGCAGTACTTC. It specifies CSARLRGASTYEQYF.

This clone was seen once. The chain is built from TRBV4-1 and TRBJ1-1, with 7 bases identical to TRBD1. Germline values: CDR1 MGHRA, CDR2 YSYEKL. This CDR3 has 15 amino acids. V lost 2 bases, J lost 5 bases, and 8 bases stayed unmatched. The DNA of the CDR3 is TGCGCCAGCAGCCAATCTCTTCCAGGGGGGACTGAAGCTTTCTTT. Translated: CASSQSLPGGTEAFF.

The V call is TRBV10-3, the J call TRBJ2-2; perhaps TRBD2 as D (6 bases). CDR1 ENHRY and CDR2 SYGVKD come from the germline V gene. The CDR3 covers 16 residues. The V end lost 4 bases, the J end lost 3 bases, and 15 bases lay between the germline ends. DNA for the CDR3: TGTGCCATCAGTGCGGTGGGCAGGGAGGACACCGGGGAGCTGTTTTTT. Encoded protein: CAISAVGREDTGELFF.

The CDR3 region is CASSSREMNTEAFF. The CDR3 DNA reads TGTGCCAGCAGCTCCAGAGAAATGAACACTGAAGCTTTCTTT. V gene TRBV5-4 combines with J gene TRBJ1-1, with D uncertain. V lost 3 bases and J lost 0, with 9 bases in between. The CDR3 is 14 residues long. CDR1 SGHNT and CDR2 YYREEE come from the germline V gene (reference sequence). Full variable domain (remainder filled in from reference TRBV5-4 and TRBJ1-1): ETGVTQSPTHLIKTRGQQVTLRCSSQSGHNTVSWYQQALGQGPQFIFQYYREEENGRGNFPPRFSGLQFPNYSSELNVNALELDDSALYLCASSSREMNTEAFFGQGTRLTVV.

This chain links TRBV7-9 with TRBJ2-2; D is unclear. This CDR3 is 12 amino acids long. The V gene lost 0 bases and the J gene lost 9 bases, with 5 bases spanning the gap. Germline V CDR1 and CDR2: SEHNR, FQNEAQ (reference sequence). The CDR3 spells CASSLAPWELFF. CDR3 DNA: TGTGCCAGCAGCTTAGCCCCCTGGGAGCTGTTTTTT.

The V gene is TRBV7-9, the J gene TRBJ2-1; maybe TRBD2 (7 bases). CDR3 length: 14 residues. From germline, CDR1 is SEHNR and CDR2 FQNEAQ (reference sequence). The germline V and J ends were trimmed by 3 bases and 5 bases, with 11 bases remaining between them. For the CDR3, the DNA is TGTGCCAGCAGCTTCGGGGGGCCCCACAATGAGCAGTTCTTC. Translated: CASSFGGPHNEQFF.

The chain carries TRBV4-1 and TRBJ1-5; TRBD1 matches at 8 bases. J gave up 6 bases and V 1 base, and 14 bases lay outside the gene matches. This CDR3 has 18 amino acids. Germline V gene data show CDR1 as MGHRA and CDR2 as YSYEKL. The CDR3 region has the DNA TGCGCCAGCAGCCAAGGGACCCTATCAGGGGGCTGGGGTCAGCCCCAGCATTTT. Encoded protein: CASSQGTLSGGWGQPQHF.

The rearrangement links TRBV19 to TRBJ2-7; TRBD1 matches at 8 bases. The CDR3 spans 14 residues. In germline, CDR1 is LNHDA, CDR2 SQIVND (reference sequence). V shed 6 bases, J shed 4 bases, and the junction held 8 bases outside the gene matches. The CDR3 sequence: CASSPWTGFYEQYF. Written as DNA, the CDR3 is TGTGCCAGTAGCCCCTGGACAGGGTTTTACGAGCAGTACTTC. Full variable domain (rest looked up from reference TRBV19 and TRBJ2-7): DGGITQSPKYLFRKEGQNVTLSCEQNLNHDAMYWYRQDPGQGLRLIYYSQIVNDFQKGDIAEGYSVSREKKESFPLTVTSAQKNPTAFYLCASSPWTGFYEQYFGPGTRLTVT.

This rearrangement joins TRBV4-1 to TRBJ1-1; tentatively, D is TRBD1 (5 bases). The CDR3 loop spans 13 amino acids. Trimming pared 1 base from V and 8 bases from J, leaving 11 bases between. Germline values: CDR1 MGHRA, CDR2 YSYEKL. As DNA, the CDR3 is TGCGCCAGCAGCCAAGTTGTGAGGGGAGAAGCTTTCTTT. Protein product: CASSQVVRGEAFF.

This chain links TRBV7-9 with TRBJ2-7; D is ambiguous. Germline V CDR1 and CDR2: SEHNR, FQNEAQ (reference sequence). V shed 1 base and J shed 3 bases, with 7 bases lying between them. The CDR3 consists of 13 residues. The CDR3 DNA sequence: TGTGCCAGCAGCTTAGATCCCTACTACGAGCAGTACTTC. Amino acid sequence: CASSLDPYYEQYF.

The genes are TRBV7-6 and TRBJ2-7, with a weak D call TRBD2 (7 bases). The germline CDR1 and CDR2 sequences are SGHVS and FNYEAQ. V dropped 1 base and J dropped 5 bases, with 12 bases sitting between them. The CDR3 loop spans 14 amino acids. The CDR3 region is CASSLDRGANEQYF. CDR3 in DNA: TGTGCCAGCAGCTTAGATCGGGGGGCCAACGAGCAGTACTTC.

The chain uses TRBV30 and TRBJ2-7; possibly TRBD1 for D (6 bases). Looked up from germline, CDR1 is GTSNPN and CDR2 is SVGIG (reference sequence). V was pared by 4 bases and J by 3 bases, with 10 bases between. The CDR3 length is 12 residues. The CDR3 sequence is CAWTVGGYEQYF. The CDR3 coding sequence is TGTGCCTGGACCGTAGGGGGCTACGAGCAGTACTTC.